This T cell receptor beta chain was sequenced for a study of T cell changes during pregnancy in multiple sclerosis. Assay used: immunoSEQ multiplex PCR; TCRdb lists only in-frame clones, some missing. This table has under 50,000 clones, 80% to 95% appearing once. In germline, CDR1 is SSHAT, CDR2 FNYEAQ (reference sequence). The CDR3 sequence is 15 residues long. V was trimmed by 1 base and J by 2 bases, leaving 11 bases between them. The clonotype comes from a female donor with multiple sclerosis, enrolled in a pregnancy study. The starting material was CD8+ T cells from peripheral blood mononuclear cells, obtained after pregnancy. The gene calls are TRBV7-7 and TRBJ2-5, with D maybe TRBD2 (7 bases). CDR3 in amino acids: CASSLVRGGQETQYF. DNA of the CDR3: TGTGCCAGCAGCTTAGTAAGGGGGGGTCAAGAGACCCAGTACTTC.